The rows below give T cell receptor beta chains drawn from one sample of a study of blood T cell repertoires in COVID-19. The protocol was immunoSEQ multiplex PCR, while the TCRdb copy is restricted to in-frame clones and leaves out a portion. The sample shows some 700,000 clones, more than 80% of them seen only once. Sequenced input: peripheral blood. The receptor source for this set is a woman between 18 and 29 years old with acute or convalescent COVID-19. Both conserved end residues are part of each CDR3. A D gene is named only where the DNA matches it firmly. Some rows mark clone size as missing; the rest say once, few, many or name a class of expanded clone.

>TRBV24-1|TRBJ1-2|NA|TRBD1
TGTGCCACCAGTGCGGGACAGGGGTACGGCTACACCTTC
CATSAGQGYGYTF
>TRBV24-1|TRBJ2-1|NA|TRBD1
TGTGCCACCAGGAACTACCAGGGGGCTGACTCTTCTAGCTCCTACAATGAGCAGTTCTTC
CATRNYQGADSSSSYNEQFF
>TRBV4-1|TRBJ2-1|NA|NA
TGCGCCAGCAGCCAAGCCGAGACAGCTACCTACAATGAGCAGTTCTTC
CASSQAETATYNEQFF
>TRBV6-2/TRBV6-3|TRBJ2-2|many|NA
TGTGCCAGCAGTGACAGGGAGGCCGGGGAGCTGTTTTTT
CASSDREAGELFF
>TRBV19|TRBJ1-1|NA|NA
TGTGCCACCCCAGGGGATAGATTAGGTTTCTTT
CATPGDRLGFF
>TRBV15|TRBJ2-1|NA|NA
TGTGCCACCAGCAGAGTTCCGACAGATCCACCCCACAATGAGCAGTTCTTC
CATSRVPTDPPHNEQFF
>TRBV21-1|TRBJ2-7|NA|NA
TGTGCCAGCAGCAAAGTGGACAGGGCTTACGAGCAGTACTTC
CASSKVDRAYEQYF
>TRBV7-8|TRBJ1-5|NA|NA
TGTGCCAGCAGCAAAGACAGGTTGGGCAATCAGCCCCAGCATTTT
CASSKDRLGNQPQHF
>TRBV6-5|TRBJ1-1|NA|NA
TGTGCCAGCAGTTATTTGGGCAGCAACACTGAAGCTTTCTTT
CASSYLGSNTEAFF
>TRBV5-4|TRBJ1-2|NA|TRBD1
TGTGCCAGCAGCTTTGGACAGGGGGCTCGTCACTATGGCTACACCTTC
CASSFGQGARHYGYTF
>TRBV5-8|TRBJ2-1|once|NA
TGTGCCAGCAGCCGATACGAGGGGCAGTTCTTC
CASSRYEGQFF
>TRBV10-3|TRBJ2-2|NA|NA
TGTGCCATCAGTGAGAGGGGAAACACCGGGGAGCTGTTTTTT
CAISERGNTGELFF
>TRBV19|TRBJ1-1|NA|NA
TGTGCCAGTATCGCGGGCACTGAAGCTTTCTTT
CASIAGTEAFF
>TRBV18|TRBJ2-3|NA|NA
TGTGCCAGCTCACCCTCGACAGATAGCACAGATACGCAGTATTTT
CASSPSTDSTDTQYF
>TRBV12-3/TRBV12-4|TRBJ1-1|NA|NA
TGTGCCAGCGTAGGACAGATGAACACTGAAGCTTTCTTT
CASVGQMNTEAFF
>TRBV18|TRBJ1-1|few|NA
TGTGCCAGCTCCAACCATCAGGGATCGGCCACTGAAGCTTTCTTT
CASSNHQGSATEAFF
>TRBV30|TRBJ1-3|NA|NA
TGTGCCTGGAGGTCCGGTGAAAACACCATATATTTT
CAWRSGENTIYF
>TRBV3-1/TRBV3-2|TRBJ2-1|NA|NA
TGTGCCAGCAGCTATCGCGCCGGGACAAGAAACAATGAGCAGTTCTTC
CASSYRAGTRNNEQFF
>TRBV19|TRBJ1-3|NA|NA
TGTGCCAGTAGCCCGTCGAGACAGATGAAACAGGGTCTAACCATATATTTT
CASSPSRQMKQGLTIYF
>TRBV12-3/TRBV12-4|TRBJ1-1|once|TRBD1
TGTGCCAGCAGTGAGGGGGCAATGGCTTTCTTT
CASSEGAMAFF
>TRBV13|TRBJ1-1|once|NA
TGTGCCAGCAGCTTAGAGGGGGGGCATCTTGAAGCTTTCTTT
CASSLEGGHLEAFF
>TRBV19|TRBJ1-5|NA|TRBD1
TGTGCCAGTAGGCATCAGGGGGCGAAGATTCAGCCCCAGCATTTT
CASRHQGAKIQPQHF
>TRBV7-7|TRBJ1-1|once|NA
TGTGCCAGCAGCTTCCAGTTGAACACTGAAGCTTTCTTT
CASSFQLNTEAFF
>TRBV15|TRBJ2-1|NA|TRBD1
TGTGCCACCTCCACCGGGACAGGGGGAGGCAGTGAGCAGTTCTTC
CATSTGTGGGSEQFF
>TRBV7-2|TRBJ2-7|NA|TRBD1
TGTGCCAGCAGCATGGACAGGGCCGAGCAGTACTTC
CASSMDRAEQYF
>TRBV4-1|TRBJ1-5|NA|TRBD1
TGCGCCAGCAGCCAAGGGACAGGGCCGCCCCAGCATTTT
CASSQGTGPPQHF
>TRBV6-5|TRBJ1-1|NA|NA
TGTGCCAGCAGATATGGACAGTGGGGTGAAGCTTTCTTT
CASRYGQWGEAFF
>TRBV10-1|TRBJ2-1|NA|NA
TGCGCCAGCAGTGAAGGCAGGGGACCTTACAATGAGCAGTTCTTC
CASSEGRGPYNEQFF
>TRBV12-3/TRBV12-4|TRBJ1-1|NA|NA
TGTGCCAGCACGTTTCAGCGGGTCACTGAAGCTTTCTTT
CASTFQRVTEAFF
>TRBV6-5|TRBJ1-5|NA|TRBD1
TGTGCCAGCAGACTTCGGACAGGAGACAATCAGCCCCAGCATTTT
CASRLRTGDNQPQHF
>TRBV7-9|TRBJ1-4|NA|NA
TGTGCCAGCAGCTTAGGCTTTAGTGAGGATGAAAAACTGTTTTTT
CASSLGFSEDEKLFF
>TRBV28|TRBJ1-5|NA|TRBD1
TGTGCCAGCACGCCCCCGACAGGGTATGGGCAGCCCCAGCATTTT
CASTPPTGYGQPQHF
>TRBV5-1|TRBJ2-1|NA|NA
TGCGCCAGCAGCTTGCGGACAGACTACAATGAGCAGTTCTTC
CASSLRTDYNEQFF
>TRBV3-1/TRBV3-2|TRBJ2-1|NA|TRBD2
TGTGCCAGCAGCCCCTCCGGACTAGCGGGGAGGAATGAGCAGTTCTTC
CASSPSGLAGRNEQFF
>TRBV4-1|TRBJ2-2|many|NA
TGCGCCAGCAGCCAACCACTCTCCACCGGGGAGCTGTTTTTT
CASSQPLSTGELFF
>TRBV9|TRBJ1-1|NA|NA
TGTGCCAGCAGCGAGGGGGGGTTGATGAACACTGAAGCTTTCTTT
CASSEGGLMNTEAFF
>TRBV11-2|TRBJ1-4|NA|TRBD1
TGTGCCAGCAGCTTAATGGGGGGACAGGGTGAAAAACTGTTTTTT
CASSLMGGQGEKLFF
>TRBV6-1|TRBJ1-1|NA|NA
TGTGCCAGCAGTGAAGCGGACAGAGAAGCTTTCTTT
CASSEADREAFF
>TRBV6-5|TRBJ1-2|NA|NA
TGTGCCAGCAGTTACTCGAGGAGGGGATATGGCTACACCTTC
CASSYSRRGYGYTF
>TRBV7-8|TRBJ2-7|NA|NA
TGTGCCAGCAGCTTAATGGCCCAATACGAGCAGTACTTC
CASSLMAQYEQYF
>TRBV7-9|TRBJ1-2|NA|NA
TGTGCCAGCAGCTTAAGCTACTTGTACACCTTC
CASSLSYLYTF
>TRBV18|TRBJ1-1|NA|TRBD1
TGTGCCAGCTCACCACCTGGAGGACAGGGGCTTAACACTGAAGCTTTCTTT
CASSPPGGQGLNTEAFF
>TRBV5-4|TRBJ2-5|NA|NA
TGTGCCAGCAGCTTGGCAGGGGGGAGGTCCGTCGGGACCCAGTACTTC
CASSLAGGRSVGTQYF
>TRBV24-1|TRBJ2-5|few|TRBD1
TGTGCCACCAGTGATCCCCTACAGGGGCCGGCACAAGAGACCCAGTACTTC
CATSDPLQGPAQETQYF
>TRBV11-2|TRBJ1-2|NA|NA
TGTGCCAGCAGCCCCTGGGTGCAGGGTGGCTATGGCTACACCTTC
CASSPWVQGGYGYTF
>TRBV7-9|TRBJ1-2|NA|TRBD1
TGTGCCAGCAGCTTAGAAAGGGACAGGCGCTATGGCTACACCTTC
CASSLERDRRYGYTF
>TRBV19|TRBJ1-2|NA|NA
TGTGCCAGTAGTATGCGTTCGGGGGATGGCTACACCTTC
CASSMRSGDGYTF
>TRBV24-1|TRBJ2-7|NA|TRBD1
TGTGCCACCAGTGGCCATCCCGGGACAGGGCGAGGTGCCGGGGAGCAGTACTTC
CATSGHPGTGRGAGEQYF
>TRBV6-5|TRBJ2-7|NA|NA
TGTGCCAGCAGTTGGGGCCCTAAGTCCGAGCAGTACTTC
CASSWGPKSEQYF
>TRBV7-8|TRBJ1-1|NA|NA
TGTGCCAGCAGCAGGAGGGAGGGTGATACTGAAGCTTTCTTT
CASSRREGDTEAFF
>TRBV5-4|TRBJ2-3|NA|NA
TGTGCCAGCAGCTTGCTTTCGGCAGATACGCAGTATTTT
CASSLLSADTQYF
>TRBV29-1|TRBJ1-2|once|NA
TGCAGCGTGTCGATCCTGACAGGCTTGGTAGCTAGGCCAAACTATGGCTACACCTTC
CSVSILTGLVARPNYGYTF
>TRBV6-5|TRBJ2-2|NA|TRBD2
TGTGCCAGCAGTTACAGGGGAGGGACCGGGGAGCTGTTTTTT
CASSYRGGTGELFF
>TRBV21-1|TRBJ1-2|NA|NA
TGTGCCAGCAGCACTCACGGGGGGGCTTTAGGCTATGGCTACACCTTC
CASSTHGGALGYGYTF
>TRBV28|TRBJ2-1|few|NA
TGTGCCAGCAGTTTATCGGGTAACAATGAGCAGTTCTTC
CASSLSGNNEQFF
>TRBV2|TRBJ2-7|NA|TRBD1
TGTGCCAGCATCGGGACAGGGCACTACGAGCAGTACTTC
CASIGTGHYEQYF